The clone carrying this T cell receptor (beta chain) was counted between two and nine times. Its antigen is unidentified. The CDR3 has 16 amino acids. The germline V gene encodes CDR1 SGHNT and CDR2 YYREEE (reference sequence). The J segment lost 5 bases and the V segment lost 3 bases, leaving 9 bases of the junction unmatched. The data stem from a study of T cell responses to AZD1222 COVID-19 vaccine. Study-level findings and limits: Targets within unmutated variant regions were reportedly found for nearly half of spike-specific TCRs.

Produced via immunoSEQ multiplex PCR; TCRdb's table is partial and in-frame only. The sample carries about 110,000 clones, 94% recorded once. The clonotype comes from an adult who received the AZD1222 COVID-19 vaccine. The V gene is TRBV5-4, the J gene TRBJ2-2; 8 bases map to TRBD1. The sample here was peripheral blood, taken 28 days after the second AZD1222 dose. Written as DNA, the CDR3 is TGTGCCAGCAGCTACCAAGACAGGGGTAGGACCGGGGAGCTGTTTTTT. It is translated as CASSYQDRGRTGELFF.